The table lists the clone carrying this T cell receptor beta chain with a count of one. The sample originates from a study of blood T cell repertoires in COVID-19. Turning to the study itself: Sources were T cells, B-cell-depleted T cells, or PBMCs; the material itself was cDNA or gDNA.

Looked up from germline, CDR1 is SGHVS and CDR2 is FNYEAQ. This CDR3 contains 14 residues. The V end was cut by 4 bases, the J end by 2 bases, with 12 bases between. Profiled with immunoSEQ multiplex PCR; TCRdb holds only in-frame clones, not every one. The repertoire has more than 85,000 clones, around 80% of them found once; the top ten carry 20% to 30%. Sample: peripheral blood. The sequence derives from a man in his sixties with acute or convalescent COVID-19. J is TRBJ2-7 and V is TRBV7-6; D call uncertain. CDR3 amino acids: CASSYAGFPYEQYF. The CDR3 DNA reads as TGTGCCAGCAGCTACGCCGGGTTCCCCTACGAGCAGTACTTC.